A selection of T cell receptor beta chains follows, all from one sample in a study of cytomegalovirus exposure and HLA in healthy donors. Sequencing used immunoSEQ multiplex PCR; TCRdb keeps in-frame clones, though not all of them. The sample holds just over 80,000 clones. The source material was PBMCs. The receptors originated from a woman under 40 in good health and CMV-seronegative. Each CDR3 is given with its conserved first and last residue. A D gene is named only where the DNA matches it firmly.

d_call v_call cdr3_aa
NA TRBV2 CASRERGVGYGYTF
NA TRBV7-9 CASSFPWGGNTEAFF
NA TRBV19 CASGQYQPQHF
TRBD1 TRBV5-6 CASSLWDSFYGYTF
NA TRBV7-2 CASSLTGSSYEQYF
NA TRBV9 CASSVSARGTGELFF
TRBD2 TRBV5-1 CASSFGTSGNEQYF
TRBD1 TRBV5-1 CASRQGHGYEQYF
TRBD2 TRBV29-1 CSVGLAVQETQYF
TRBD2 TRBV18 CASSQTSEETQYF
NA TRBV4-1 CASSQGGAYSGANVLTF
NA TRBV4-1 CASSDGGNTEAFF
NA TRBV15 CATSGGPGHSEDTQYF
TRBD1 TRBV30 CAWSLQGAATYGYTF
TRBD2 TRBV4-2 CASSQGAGLARGTDTQYF
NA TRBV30 CAWSVEGAVMNNSPLHF
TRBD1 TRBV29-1 CSVAGGGEQYF
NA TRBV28 CASSLGAEAFF
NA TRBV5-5 CASSPGPLPNEQFF
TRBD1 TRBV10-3 CAISTWTGNRNEQFF
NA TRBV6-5 CATKVPGAYGYTF
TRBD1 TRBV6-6 CASGTGGETQYF
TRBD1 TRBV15 CATSREGQGEGQPQHF
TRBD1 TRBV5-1 CASSFGTGETQYF
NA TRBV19 CASRAAGHQPQHF
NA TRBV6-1 CASSEGGGVMKAFF
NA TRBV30 CAWSGSRLSPYEQYF
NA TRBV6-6 CASSPIAEKGEQYF
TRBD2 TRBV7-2 CASSLYSGEETQYF
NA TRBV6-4 CASSDAGAGGNEQFF
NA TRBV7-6 CASSLAGDTEAFF
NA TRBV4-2 CASSQENDSDEQYF
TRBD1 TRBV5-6 CASSVGQGGYEQYF
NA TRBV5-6 CASSSGTNNYGYTF
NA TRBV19 CASSRGGANTEAFF
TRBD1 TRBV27 CASRIGQARGEQYF
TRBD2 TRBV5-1 CASRRVGGDQETQYF
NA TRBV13 CASTRGTEETQYF
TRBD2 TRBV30 CALSSGRTDTQYF
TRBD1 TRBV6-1 CASSEGTGGPYEQYF
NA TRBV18 CASSPRLETGELFF
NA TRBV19 CASSMWATNEKLFF